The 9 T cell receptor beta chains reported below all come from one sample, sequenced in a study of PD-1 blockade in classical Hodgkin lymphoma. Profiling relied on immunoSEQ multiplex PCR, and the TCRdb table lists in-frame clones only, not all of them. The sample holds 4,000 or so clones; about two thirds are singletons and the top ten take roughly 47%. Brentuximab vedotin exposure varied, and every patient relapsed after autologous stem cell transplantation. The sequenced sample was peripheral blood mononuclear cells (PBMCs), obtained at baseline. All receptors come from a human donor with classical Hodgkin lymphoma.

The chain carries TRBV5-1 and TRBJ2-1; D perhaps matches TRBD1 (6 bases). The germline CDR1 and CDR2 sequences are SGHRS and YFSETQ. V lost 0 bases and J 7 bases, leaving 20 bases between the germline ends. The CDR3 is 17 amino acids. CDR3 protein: CASSLEVLGTRRNEQFF. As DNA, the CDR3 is TGCGCCAGCAGCTTGGAAGTTTTGGGGACAAGAAGGAATGAGCAGTTCTTC.

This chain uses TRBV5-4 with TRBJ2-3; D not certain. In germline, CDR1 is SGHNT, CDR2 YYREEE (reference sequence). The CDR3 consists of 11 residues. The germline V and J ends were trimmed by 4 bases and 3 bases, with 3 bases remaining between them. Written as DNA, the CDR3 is TGTGCCAGCAGCAAGACAGATACGCAGTATTTT. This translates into CASSKTDTQYF.

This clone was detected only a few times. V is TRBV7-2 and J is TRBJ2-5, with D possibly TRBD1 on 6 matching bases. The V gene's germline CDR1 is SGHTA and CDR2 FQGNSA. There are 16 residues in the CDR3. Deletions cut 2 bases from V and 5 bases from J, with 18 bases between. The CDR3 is CASSLSVGAQGETQYF. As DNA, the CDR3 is TGTGCCAGCAGCTTATCCGTCGGGGCGCAGGGGGAGACCCAGTACTTC.

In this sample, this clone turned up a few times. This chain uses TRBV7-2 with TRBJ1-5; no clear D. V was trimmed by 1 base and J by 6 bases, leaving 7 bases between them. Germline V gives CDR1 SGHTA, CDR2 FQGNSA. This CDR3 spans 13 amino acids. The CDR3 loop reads CASSLGGFQPQHF. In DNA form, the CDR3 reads TGTGCCAGCAGCTTAGGAGGATTTCAGCCCCAGCATTTT.

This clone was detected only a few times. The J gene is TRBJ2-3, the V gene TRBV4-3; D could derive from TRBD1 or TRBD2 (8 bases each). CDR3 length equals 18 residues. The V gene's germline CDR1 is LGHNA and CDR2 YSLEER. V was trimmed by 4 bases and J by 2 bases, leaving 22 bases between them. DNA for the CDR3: TGCGCCAGCAGCCGGGGGACAGGTACTAGCGGAATCACAGATACGCAGTATTTT. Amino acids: CASSRGTGTSGITDTQYF.

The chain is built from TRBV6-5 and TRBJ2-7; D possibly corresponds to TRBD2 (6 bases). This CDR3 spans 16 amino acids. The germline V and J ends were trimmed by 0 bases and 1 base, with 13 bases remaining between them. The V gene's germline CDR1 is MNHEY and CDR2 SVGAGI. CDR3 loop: CASSYSGGSESYEQYF. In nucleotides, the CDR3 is TGTGCCAGCAGTTACTCTGGGGGGTCGGAGTCCTACGAGCAGTACTTC.

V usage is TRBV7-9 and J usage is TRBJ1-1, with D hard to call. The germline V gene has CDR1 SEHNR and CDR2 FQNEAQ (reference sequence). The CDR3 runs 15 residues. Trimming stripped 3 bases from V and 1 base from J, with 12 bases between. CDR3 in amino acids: CASSLKVVRNTEAFF. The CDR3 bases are TGTGCCAGCAGCTTGAAAGTTGTGAGGAACACTGAAGCTTTCTTT.

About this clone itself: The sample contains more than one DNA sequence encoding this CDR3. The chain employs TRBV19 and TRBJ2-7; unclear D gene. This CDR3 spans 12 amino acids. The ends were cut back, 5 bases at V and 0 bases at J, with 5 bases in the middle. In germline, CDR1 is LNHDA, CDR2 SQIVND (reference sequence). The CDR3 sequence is CASSPNSYEQYF. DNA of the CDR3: TGTGCCAGTAGTCCCAACTCCTACGAGCAGTACTTC.

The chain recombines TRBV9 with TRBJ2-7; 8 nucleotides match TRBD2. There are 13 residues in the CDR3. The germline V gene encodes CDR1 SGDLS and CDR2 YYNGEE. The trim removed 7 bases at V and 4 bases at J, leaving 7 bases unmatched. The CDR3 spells CASGGGRSYEQYF. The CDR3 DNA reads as TGTGCCAGCGGCGGCGGGAGGTCTTACGAGCAGTACTTC.